The 12 T cell receptor beta chains reported below all come from one sample, sequenced in a study of cytomegalovirus exposure and HLA in healthy donors. PCR amplification relied on 60 Vbeta primers (plus 13 Jbeta primers). Some clones are missing from TCRdb's copy, which holds only in-frame ones; the method was immunoSEQ multiplex PCR. Among about 200,000 clones listed, 75% to 90% were seen once. The sample consisted of PBMCs. Receptors originate from a woman aged 30 to 39 in good health and CMV-seronegative.

In DNA form, the CDR3 reads TGTGCCAGCAGTGTACATTTGACAGGGACCTACGAGCAGTACTTC. Translated: CASSVHLTGTYEQYF. The chain has TRBV6-1 and TRBJ2-7, with TRBD1 matching over 7 bases. The junction had 8 bases not matched to a gene; V was cut back by 4 bases and J by 2 bases. CDR1 is MNHNS and CDR2 is SASEGT in the germline V gene. The CDR3 covers 15 residues.

The chain recombines TRBV4-1 with TRBJ2-5; tentative D call: TRBD2 (6 bases). The J call may be mistaken, given a closer DNA end match to TRBJ2-7. Germline CDR1 is MGHRA and CDR2 is YSYEKL. This CDR3 has 13 residues. In DNA form, the CDR3 reads TGCGCCAGCAGCACCCCTAGCGCCGACGAGCAGTACTTC. Protein product: CASSTPSADEQYF.

This CDR3 reads CASSLGDRGYEQYF. The CDR3 DNA reads as TGTGCCAGCAGCTTAGGGGACAGGGGCTACGAGCAGTACTTC. The V and J genes are TRBV7-9 and TRBJ2-7, with 10 bases identical to TRBD1. J lost 3 bases, V lost 1 base, and 0 bases had no gene match. This CDR3 has 14 amino acids. The V gene's germline CDR1 is SEHNR and CDR2 FQNEAQ (reference sequence).

V and J are TRBV28 and TRBJ2-7; 7 nucleotides agree with TRBD1. Germline CDR1 is MDHEN and CDR2 is SYDVKM. This CDR3 contains 15 residues. V dropped 6 bases and J dropped 5; count of bases not matched to a gene: 13. The CDR3 protein is CASSPTDRVRDEQYF. CDR3 DNA sequence: TGTGCCAGCAGCCCCACAGACAGGGTGCGCGACGAGCAGTACTTC.

The chain employs TRBV5-1 and TRBJ2-7, with D perhaps matching TRBD2 (6 bases). The CDR3 covers 15 residues. Trimming stripped 5 bases from V and 3 bases from J, with 18 bases between. Germline CDR1 and CDR2: SGHRS and YFSETQ. The CDR3 DNA sequence: TGCGCCAGCAGGAAGCCGGGACGACTAGACTACGAGCAGTACTTC. Translated, it gives CASRKPGRLDYEQYF.

The chain employs TRBV29-1 and TRBJ2-1; D is unresolved. Germline loops: CDR1 SQVTM, CDR2 ANQGSEA. Trimming took 2 bases from V and 3 from J, leaving 11 bases between them. This CDR3 comprises 14 residues. This CDR3 is CSVELGSSYNEQFF. The CDR3 nucleotides are TGCAGCGTTGAACTGGGTAGCAGCTACAATGAGCAGTTCTTC.

This clone was recorded only once. V gene TRBV20-1 combines with J gene TRBJ1-1; no definite D call. V was shortened by 5 bases and J by 3 bases, with 7 bases between the two germline ends. The germline gives CDR1 DFQATT, CDR2 SNEGSKA (reference sequence). This CDR3 spans 11 amino acids. The CDR3 loop reads CSALHHTEAFF. The CDR3 DNA reads as TGCAGTGCTTTACACCACACTGAAGCTTTCTTT.

The CDR3 sequence: CASSLGGSGRNEQFF. As DNA, the CDR3 is TGCGCCAGCAGCTTGGGTGGCAGCGGGAGGAATGAGCAGTTCTTC. The J gene is TRBJ2-1, the V gene TRBV5-1, with 9 bases fitting TRBD2. The CDR3 consists of 15 residues. Germline CDR1 is SGHRS and CDR2 is YFSETQ. Germline trimming cut 0 bases from V and 7 bases from J; bases unmatched to any gene: 5.

The CDR3, as DNA: TGTGCCAGCAGCGTAGATGGGGGGGCTAACACCGGGGAGCTGTTTTTT. This sequence encodes CASSVDGGANTGELFF. The gene calls are TRBV9 and TRBJ2-2, with a tentative D call TRBD2 (7 bases). The CDR3 sequence is 16 residues long. Germline lookup yields CDR1 SGDLS and CDR2 YYNGEE. V gave up 0 bases and J gave up 2 bases, with 11 bases separating them.

V gene TRBV10-3 combines with J gene TRBJ2-7, with a weak D call TRBD2 (7 bases). This CDR3 contains 15 residues. V was trimmed by 2 bases and J by 0 bases, leaving 11 bases between them. CDR1 is ENHRY and CDR2 is SYGVKD in the germline V gene. This chain's CDR3 is CAISEGGASSYEQYF. CDR3 DNA: TGTGCCATCAGTGAGGGGGGGGCGAGCTCCTACGAGCAGTACTTC.

This clone has more than one count but fewer than ten. The CDR3 reads CASSDPYCRVPPTNTEAFF. Here the CDR3 DNA reads TGTGCCAGCAGTGACCCTTATTGCAGGGTCCCGCCGACGAACACTGAAGCTTTCTTT. The genes are TRBV6-4 and TRBJ1-1; weak D call: TRBD1 (5 bases). This CDR3 is built from 19 residues. The germline gives CDR1 MRHNA, CDR2 SNTAGT. Trimming cost V 2 bases and J 1 base, with 23 bases left between them.

The rearrangement uses TRBV2 and TRBJ1-3; 8 positions match TRBD1. Trimming cost V 3 bases and J 4 bases; bases outside gene matches: 2. The V gene's germline CDR1 is SNHLY and CDR2 FYNNEI. CDR3 length equals 14 residues. CDR3: CASSEDRVGNTIYF. In DNA, the CDR3 is TGTGCCAGCAGTGAGGACAGGGTAGGAAACACCATATATTTT. Drawing the rest from reference TRBV2 and TRBJ1-3, the complete variable domain is EPEVTQTPSHQVTQMGQEVILRCVPISNHLYFYWYRQILGQKVEFLVSFYNNEISEKSEIFDDQFSVERPDGSNFTLKIRSTKLEDSAMYFCASSEDRVGNTIYFGEGSWLTVV.